This T cell receptor beta chain was profiled in a study of blood T cell repertoires in COVID-19 (dated by TCRdb to 2019 to 2021). About the investigation overall: Collaborator samples came from the United States, Italy and Spain and covered acute and convalescent phases of COVID-19. HLA class I and class II types, where available, came from metadata supplied by the sample provider rather than from assay-based typing. The dataset comprised deeply sampled blood TCRbeta repertoires from subjects exposed to, actively infected with, or recovered from COVID-19. The samples were drawn from the first 160 participants of the ongoing ImmuneRACE study and from roughly 1,300 subjects provided by 6 global collaborators. The prospective study material was composed of cDNA or gDNA derived from T cells, B-cell-depleted T cells, or PBMCs. The repertoires were released in a freely available public database meant as a resource for research on the immune response to SARS-CoV-2. A de-identified subject ID, COVID-19 status, age in years and sex were almost always included in the sample metadata. Study-wide findings and limitations: Clinical and demographic metadata were provided uncurated, with the amount varying by source and participant.

The immunoSEQ Assay, a bias-controlled multiplex PCR, was used to amplify TCRbeta CDR3 regions from genomic DNA. From the authors' description of their analysis: Within the assay, amplification of reference gene primers was used to estimate how many nucleated cells each sample contained. To quantify the absolute abundance of each unique TCRbeta CDR3 rearrangement, sequence reads were collapsed and filtered. For each sample, productive Simpson clonality was calculated by taking the square root of Simpson's diversity index across productive rearrangements. TCRdb limited this immuneACCESS table to in-frame rearrangements with V and J called. A share of clones is missing; checked studies link under half to unresolved V genes, and the rest is unexplained. The V and J calls and the clone size are those of that table, but D and trimming were determined from the DNA. The sample table contains roughly 300,000 clones; only one count was recorded for around 86% of them. In total, the top ten clones hold about 1.6% of the sample.

With regard to this clone: Its antigen is unknown. Base qualities are not at hand, and no much larger clone is one base apart.

From the cysteine through the phenylalanine, the CDR3 covers 13 amino acids. Of the read, only the CDR3 DNA is kept; its 39 bases are in frame from base 1. The germline V gene encodes CDR1 MNHEY and CDR2 SVGAGI. V was cut back by 6 bases and J by 5 bases, leaving a gap of 13 bases between them. Another Seattle source contributed samples from volunteer blood donors who had recovered from COVID-19. The collaborating institutions used their own protocols to collect whole blood in K2EDTA tubes. For TCRbeta analysis, collaborators shipped samples as frozen whole blood, isolated PBMCs, or DNA extracted from either of those sample types.

The sequence joins TRBV6-5 to TRBJ2-5, with TRBD2 as a weak D call on 5 bases. The receptor's source is a woman aged 40-49 years who had recovered from COVID-19. The sequencing sample was made of peripheral blood. The CDR3 protein sequence reads: CASSRDYRETQYF. The DNA reads as follows: TGTGCCAGCAGCCGGGATTATAGGGAGACCCAGTACTTC.